The text below deals with one T cell receptor beta chain. Germline values: CDR1 SGHTA, CDR2 FQGNSA. The V segment lost 1 base and the J segment 3 bases; nucleotides outside the gene matches: 9. The CDR3 is 17 amino acids. The sample belongs to a study of blood T cell repertoires in COVID-19. Overall study: Some COVID-19 samples were acute and others convalescent; all came from the United States, Italy and Spain. T cells, B-cell-depleted T cells, or PBMCs provided the cDNA or gDNA that served as material.

Measured with immunoSEQ multiplex PCR; TCRdb has only the in-frame clones, and not every one. The sample has roughly 120,000 clones, roughly 85% seen once. The V and J genes are TRBV7-2 and TRBJ1-5; TRBD1 agrees at 7 bases. Sequenced sample: peripheral blood. The receptor's source is an elderly man with acute or convalescent COVID-19. DNA of the CDR3: TGTGCCAGCAGCTTAGAGGGGGCCGGGACAGACAATCAGCCCCAGCATTTT. It is translated as CASSLEGAGTDNQPQHF.